Shown below are 21 T cell receptor beta chains from a single sample sequenced in a study of beta chain features in type 1 diabetes. Expressed TCRB transcripts were sequenced after all isolated RNA was converted to cDNA. The repertoire was sequenced with immunoSEQ multiplex PCR; TCRdb's copy has only in-frame clones and lacks some. The table lists some 150,000 clones, roughly 10% of them singletons. The sequenced sample was central memory CD4+ T cells from blood. The receptors stem from a woman in her thirties or forties in good health.

The rearrangement joins TRBV7-9 to TRBJ2-3; D is uncertain. The CDR3 is 13 residues long. V gave up 4 bases and J gave up 5 bases, with 10 bases separating them. CDR1 is SEHNR, CDR2 FQNEAQ, per germline (reference sequence). The CDR3 sequence is CASSYYTGDTQYF. The CDR3 bases are TGTGCCAGCAGCTACTACACCGGAGATACGCAGTATTTT.

This clone was observed a handful of times. The chain recombines TRBV19 with TRBJ1-6; perhaps TRBD1 as D (5 bases). The germline V and J ends were trimmed by 2 bases and 5 bases, with 13 bases remaining between them. The CDR3 contains 16 residues. Germline CDR1 and CDR2: LNHDA and SQIVND (reference sequence). The CDR3 spells CASSILGGHNNSPLHF. CDR3 in DNA: TGTGCCAGTAGTATACTAGGCGGACACAATAATTCACCCCTCCACTTT.

This clone was counted at least ten times. J is TRBJ2-1 and V is TRBV10-3; D gene uncertain. CDR3 length equals 13 residues. Germline-derived CDR1 and CDR2 are ENHRY and SYGVKD. V was pared by 0 bases and J by 9 bases, with 9 bases between. The CDR3 DNA follows: TGTGCCATCAGTGAGTCGAACGGTTTTGAGCAGTTCTTC. Amino acids: CAISESNGFEQFF.

This chain joins TRBV7-9 and TRBJ2-7, with TRBD1 identical over 7 bases. The CDR3 is 15 amino acids. CDR1 and CDR2 from the germline V gene are SEHNR and FQNEAQ (reference sequence). V lost 4 bases, J lost 1 base, and 7 bases stayed unmatched. The CDR3 DNA follows: TGTGCCAGCAGCTCCGACAGGGTGAAGTCCTACGAGCAGTACTTC. Amino acids: CASSSDRVKSYEQYF.

The chain links TRBV2 to TRBJ2-1; 7 nucleotides line up with TRBD2. The CDR3 totals 19 residues. The germline V gene has CDR1 SNHLY and CDR2 FYNNEI. V trimming: 6 bases; J trimming: 6 bases; junction bases outside the gene matches: 23. The CDR3 here is CASRVSALWGGTSANEQFF. The DNA of the CDR3 is TGTGCCAGCAGAGTCTCTGCCCTTTGGGGGGGGACGTCAGCCAATGAGCAGTTCTTC.

V is TRBV5-1 and J is TRBJ2-5; possible D gene TRBD2, 7 bases. The CDR3 covers 13 residues. Trimming stripped 10 bases from V and 2 bases from J, with 15 bases between. Germline CDR1 is SGHRS and CDR2 is YFSETQ. This CDR3 reads CASRGAAQETQYF. The CDR3, as DNA: TGCGCCTCACGGGGGGCGGCACAAGAGACCCAGTACTTC.

There are many counts of this clone. The CDR3 reads CASSSPGQNYEQYF. The CDR3 DNA reads as TGTGCCAGCAGTTCCCCGGGACAGAACTACGAGCAGTACTTC. This rearrangement joins TRBV27 to TRBJ2-7; 7 bases line up with TRBD1. The CDR3 is made up of 14 amino acids. Germline assignment: CDR1 MNHEY and CDR2 SMNVEV (reference sequence). Trimming removed 4 bases from V and 3 bases from J; junction bases left unmatched: 6.

The chain has TRBV5-8 and TRBJ1-5, with 9 bases matching TRBD1. The V segment lost 3 bases and the J segment 4 bases; nucleotides outside the gene matches: 8. From germline, CDR1 is SGHTS and CDR2 YDEGEE. The CDR3 runs 16 residues. CDR3 bases: TGTGCCAGCAGCTCCTACCACGGGACAGGGAATCAGCCCCAGCATTTT. Translated: CASSSYHGTGNQPQHF.

This clone turned up a few times. V is TRBV5-6 and J is TRBJ1-1; D gene ambiguous. There are 14 residues in the CDR3. Trimming removed 1 base from V and 4 bases from J, with 11 bases in between. CDR1 and CDR2 (germline): SGHDT, YYEEEE. CDR3 sequence: CASSLRGIGTEAFF. For the CDR3, the DNA is TGTGCCAGCAGCTTGAGAGGGATCGGCACTGAAGCTTTCTTT.

Ten or more counts support this clone. The CDR3 reads CASSLIGRGLSEQYF. As DNA, the CDR3 is TGCGCCAGCAGCTTGATAGGCAGGGGGCTAAGCGAGCAGTACTTC. The chain carries TRBV5-1 and TRBJ2-7; TRBD1 agrees at 8 bases. In germline, CDR1 is SGHRS, CDR2 YFSETQ. The CDR3 totals 15 residues. The V gene end was trimmed by 1 base and the J gene end by 6 bases; junction bases not matched to a gene: 9.

The chain couples TRBV7-9 to TRBJ1-6, with 7 bases lining up with TRBD1. The CDR3 runs 14 residues. Germline values: CDR1 SEHNR, CDR2 FQNEAQ (reference sequence). The junction had 2 bases not matched to a gene; V was cut back by 0 bases and J by 9 bases. The CDR3 bases are TGTGCCAGCAGCTTAGCAGGGGGCAGTTCACCCCTCCACTTT. Its protein product is CASSLAGGSSPLHF.

This clone was seen only a few times. CDR3 amino acids: CASTRLGADNYGYTF. The CDR3, as DNA: TGTGCCAGCACCCGTCTTGGTGCAGATAACTATGGCTACACCTTC. This sequence joins TRBV27 and TRBJ1-2; D gene unclear. Trimming stripped 7 bases from V and 1 base from J, with 16 bases between. Germline V gene sequence: CDR1 MNHEY, CDR2 SMNVEV (reference sequence). The CDR3 has 15 residues.

The CDR3 nucleotides are TGTGCCAGCAGCAGTGGACAGGGGACGGATCAGCCCCAGCATTTT. Encoded protein: CASSSGQGTDQPQHF. The chain couples TRBV6-5 to TRBJ1-5, with 9 bases fitting TRBD1. The CDR3 consists of 15 residues. Trimming cost V 6 bases and J 5 bases; bases outside gene matches: 8. CDR1 MNHEY and CDR2 SVGAGI come from the germline V gene.

In its sample, this clone was seen a few times. V and J are TRBV6-5 and TRBJ2-2; 7 bases align to TRBD2. This CDR3 has 14 residues. V gave up 10 bases and J gave up 3 bases; unmatched junction bases: 8. CDR1 and CDR2 from the germline V gene are MNHEY and SVGAGI. DNA of the CDR3: TGTGCCACCCACGGGACTACTTACACCGGGGAGCTGTTTTTT. Amino acid sequence: CATHGTTYTGELFF.

Comment on this clone: One end of the junction does not line up with germline, which may come from a read error. V is TRBV7-7 and J is TRBJ2-5, with a tentative D call TRBD1 (5 bases). The CDR3 length is 12 residues. Germline CDR1 SSHAT, CDR2 FNYEAQ (reference sequence). This chain's CDR3 is CASSFPQGTQYF. CDR3 DNA sequence: TGTGCTAGCAGCTTTCCCCAGGGGACCCAGTACTTC.

This clone was counted a few times. DNA for the CDR3: TGTGCCAGCTCACCCCTAAATGGACTGACTGAAGCTTTCTTT. Residues: CASSPLNGLTEAFF. The chain has TRBV18 and TRBJ1-1; D is ambiguous. This CDR3 contains 14 residues. V dropped 3 bases and J dropped 5 bases, with 13 bases sitting between them. Germline V gene sequence: CDR1 KGHSH, CDR2 LQKENI.

This clone has more than one count but fewer than ten. The V gene is TRBV7-2, the J gene TRBJ1-1; D possibly corresponds to TRBD1 (6 bases). Germline V gene sequence: CDR1 SGHTA, CDR2 FQGNSA. V was trimmed by 5 bases and J by 4 bases, leaving 17 bases between them. There are 15 residues in the CDR3. Written as DNA, the CDR3 is TGTGCCAGCAGCCCCCACAGGGAACGTAGCACTGAAGCTTTCTTT. It specifies CASSPHRERSTEAFF. The entire variable domain, with the rest obtained from reference TRBV7-2 and TRBJ1-1, is as follows: GAGVSQSPSNKVTEKGKDVELRCDPISGHTALYWYRQSLGQGLEFLIYFQGNSAPDKSGLPSDRFSAERTGGSVSTLTIQRTQQEDSAVYLCASSPHRERSTEAFFGQGTRLTVV.

The chain combines TRBV27 with TRBJ2-7; D call uncertain. V was shortened by 3 bases and J by 6 bases, with 12 bases between the two germline ends. CDR3 length: 13 amino acids. CDR1 and CDR2 (germline): MNHEY, SMNVEV (reference sequence). The CDR3 nucleotides are TGTGCCAGCAGTTTTTCTATCGGAGCCGAGCAGTACTTC. Protein product: CASSFSIGAEQYF.

This clone was observed a few times. J is TRBJ2-5 and V is TRBV4-3, with 7 bases that match TRBD2. V was pared by 0 bases and J by 5 bases, with 3 bases of the junction left unmatched. Germline CDR1 LGHNA, CDR2 YSLEER. The CDR3 length is 14 residues. CDR3: CASSQDHGRETQYF. CDR3 DNA: TGCGCCAGCAGCCAAGACCACGGGAGGGAGACCCAGTACTTC.

The chain carries TRBV7-2 and TRBJ2-3; D unresolved. V dropped 3 bases and J dropped 4 bases, with 8 bases sitting between them. Germline CDR1 reads SGHTA; CDR2 reads FQGNSA. CDR3 length: 13 amino acids. The CDR3 loop is CASSFPGPDTQYF. CDR3 nucleotide sequence: TGTGCCAGCAGCTTCCCAGGCCCAGATACGCAGTATTTT.

This clone was observed at least ten times. This rearrangement joins TRBV7-8 to TRBJ2-1; 14 bases map to TRBD2. Germline values: CDR1 SGHVS, CDR2 FQNEAQ. Losses at the gene ends were 4 bases for V and 0 bases for J; bases not matched to a gene: 11. CDR3 length: 20 amino acids. This chain's CDR3 is CASSSTRLAGGKDSYNEQFF. CDR3 nucleotide sequence: TGTGCCAGCAGCTCAACCCGACTAGCGGGGGGGAAAGACTCCTACAATGAGCAGTTCTTC.